This TCR beta chain stems from a study of shared clonotypes between healthy human individuals. An even split of each subset's genomic DNA across several immunoSEQ plates was performed. Sequencing used immunoSEQ multiplex PCR; TCRdb keeps in-frame clones, though not all of them. Of just over 2,000,000 clones in the sample, about 95% were seen once. Study-wide results and limits: Shared across a few donors were roughly 5.3% of the naive CD4 clonotypes.

On this clone itself: The antigen is undetermined.

As defined, naive CD8 cells were CD45RO-negative and positively selected for CCR7, with terminally differentiated effector memory CD45RA+ cells excluded. CDR1 is MDHEN, CDR2 SYDVKM, per germline. V was clipped by 4 bases and J by 4 bases, with 10 bases between them. CDR3 length equals 14 residues. The V and J genes are TRBV28 and TRBJ1-4; no firm D call. The sequenced sample consisted of naive CD8+ T cells sorted from blood. The receptor was derived from a young man in good health. The DNA of the CDR3 is TGTGCCAGCAGTTGGTGGGCTAGTAATGAAAAACTGTTTTTT. Translated, it gives CASSWWASNEKLFF. The full variable domain, with the rest looked up from reference TRBV28 and TRBJ1-4, is DVKVTQSSRYLVKRTGEKVFLECVQDMDHENMFWYRQDPGLGLRLIYFSYDVKMKEKGDIPEGYSVSREKKERFSLILESASTNQTSMYLCASSWWASNEKLFFGSGTQLSVL.